One T cell receptor (beta chain) is described in this entry. This specimen comes from a study of blood T cell repertoires in COVID-19. The data were produced by immunoSEQ multiplex PCR, yet TCRdb's version contains in-frame clones alone and is incomplete. Seen here are roughly 80,000 clones, 84% observed once, and the top ten hold 3.5%. Germline V gene sequence: CDR1 MGHDK, CDR2 SYGVNS. V lost 6 bases and J lost 1; bases outside the gene matches: 4. The length of the CDR3 is 15 residues. The sequenced sample consisted of peripheral blood. This clonotype originated in a man aged 50 to 60 with acute or convalescent COVID-19. The genes are TRBV25-1 and TRBJ2-5; the match to TRBD2 covers 11 bases. The CDR3 nucleotides read TGTGCCAGCAGAAGACTAGCGGGATCCCAAGAGACCCAGTACTTC. Amino acid sequence: CASRRLAGSQETQYF.